This TCR beta chain was obtained from a study of OX40 agonist ivuxolimab in advanced cancers. Study summary: Ivuxolimab, which patients received intravenously every 2 weeks, was dosed at 0.01 to 10 mg/kg. Around 40% of patients had received prior checkpoint inhibitor therapy. The study enrolled dose-escalation patients with hepatocellular carcinoma, melanoma, renal cell or head and neck cancer. Whole-study results and caveats: At 0.1 to 3.0 mg/kg and by week 6, CD4+ and CD8+ T cells in the blood had expanded clonally.

The germline V gene encodes CDR1 LNHDA and CDR2 SQIVND (reference sequence). CDR3 length: 15 amino acids. The V gene end was trimmed by 4 bases and the J gene end by 5 bases; junction bases not matched to a gene: 8. As to this clone: Its antigen is unidentified.

The repertoire was sequenced with immunoSEQ multiplex PCR; TCRdb's copy has only in-frame clones and lacks some. The sample lists approximately 70,000 clones, approximately 90% seen once, with roughly 1% in the top ten. This TCR was sampled from an adult with an advanced solid tumor such as melanoma, head and neck, liver or kidney cancer. Material: CD4+ or CD8+ T cells sorted from blood, obtained in a trial of the OX40 agonist ivuxolimab. This sequence joins TRBV19 and TRBJ2-3; 8 bases line up with TRBD2. CDR3 sequence (DNA): TGTGCCAGTAGTACACCGGGACTAGGCATAGATACGCAGTATTTT. As protein: CASSTPGLGIDTQYF.